Each of the 9 T cell receptor beta chains below was sequenced from the same sample in a study of OX40 agonist ivuxolimab in advanced cancers. Libraries were built with the immunoSEQ multiplex PCR assay. TCRdb carries this immuneACCESS record with in-frame sequences only. Its versions omit some clonotypes, under half of them owing to an unresolved V gene in the studies checked, with the rest unexplained. This sample has approximately 49,000 clones in its table, and around 84% of those were observed once. The ten top clones hold 20% of the sample. Sequenced here: CD4+ or CD8+ T cells sorted from blood, sampled in a trial of the OX40 agonist ivuxolimab. The receptors stem from an adult with an advanced solid tumor such as melanoma, head and neck, liver or kidney cancer.

This clone was detected only a few times. V and J are TRBV9 and TRBJ2-2; no firm D call. Germline V CDR1 and CDR2: SGDLS, YYNGEE. CDR3 size: 15 residues. V was pared by 0 bases and J by 4 bases, with 10 bases between. The chain's CDR3 is CASSVVFGSTGELFF. DNA of the CDR3: TGTGCCAGCAGCGTAGTATTCGGATCCACCGGGGAGCTGTTTTTT.

The J gene is TRBJ1-1, the V gene TRBV5-1; possible D gene TRBD1, 5 bases. V was trimmed by 4 bases and J by 4 bases, leaving 23 bases between them. The germline V gene encodes CDR1 SGHRS and CDR2 YFSETQ. The CDR3 runs 17 residues. CDR3 sequence: CASSPWDAFRLGTEAFF. CDR3 DNA sequence: TGCGCCAGCAGCCCGTGGGACGCGTTTAGGTTAGGCACTGAAGCTTTCTTT.

The CDR3 protein is CASSPGDRDLYEQYV. The CDR3 region has the DNA TGTGCCAGCAGTCCGGGGGACAGGGACCTCTACGAGCAGTACGTC. This rearrangement joins TRBV27 to TRBJ2-7; 9 nucleotides align to TRBD1. CDR1 is MNHEY, CDR2 SMNVEV, per germline (reference sequence). The CDR3 runs 15 residues. V trimming: 5 bases; J trimming: 3 bases; junction bases outside the gene matches: 8.

This sequence joins TRBV28 and TRBJ2-7, with 7 bases lining up with TRBD1. V lost 3 bases and J lost 2; bases outside the gene matches: 16. This CDR3 contains 18 residues. Germline V gives CDR1 MDHEN, CDR2 SYDVKM. In nucleotides, the CDR3 is TGTGCCAGCAGTTTTAGACGCCGGACAGGACCTCTCACCTACGAGCAGTACTTC. Its translation: CASSFRRRTGPLTYEQYF.

This sequence joins TRBV7-3 and TRBJ2-6; the D call may be TRBD1 or TRBD2 (5 bases each). In germline, CDR1 is SGHTA, CDR2 FQGTGA. The ends were cut back, 4 bases at V and 3 bases at J, with 16 bases in the middle. CDR3 length: 17 residues. This chain's CDR3 is CASSSGPNQSGANVLTF. The DNA for the CDR3 is TGTGCCAGCAGCTCGGGACCCAACCAAAGTGGGGCCAACGTCCTGACTTTC. Combining the CDR3 with reference TRBV7-3 and TRBJ2-6 gives the whole variable domain GAGVSQTPSNKVTEKGKYVELRCDPISGHTALYWYRQSLGQGPEFLIYFQGTGAADDSGLPNDRFFAVRPEGSVSTLKIQRTERGDSAVYLCASSSGPNQSGANVLTFGAGSRLTVL.

For the CDR3, the DNA is TGCGCCAGCAGCTTGGGCGAGGGACTGAGGAATGAAAAACTGTTTTTT. Its translation is CASSLGEGLRNEKLFF. This sequence joins TRBV5-1 and TRBJ1-4, with D possibly TRBD1 on 5 matching bases. Germline CDR1 is SGHRS and CDR2 is YFSETQ. V gave up 0 bases and J gave up 5 bases, with 14 bases separating them. The CDR3 runs 16 residues.

The chain is built from TRBV13 and TRBJ2-2, with D unclear. The germline gives CDR1 PRHDT, CDR2 FYEKMQ (reference sequence). CDR3 length: 15 amino acids. The germline V and J ends were trimmed by 6 bases and 2 bases, with 13 bases remaining between them. The CDR3 region has the DNA TGTGCCAGCAGTAGAACAGAGTTAAACACCGGGGAGCTGTTTTTT. It translates to CASSRTELNTGELFF.

V gene TRBV29-1 combines with J gene TRBJ2-2; possibly TRBD1 or TRBD2 for D (5 bases each). Germline lookup yields CDR1 SQVTM and CDR2 ANQGSEA. The CDR3 length is 13 residues. V lost 5 bases and J 4 bases, leaving 11 bases between the germline ends. The CDR3 DNA is TGCAGCGTTCGCCAGGGAGCCACCGGGGAGCTGTTTTTT. This translates into CSVRQGATGELFF.

This clone was seen once. This sequence joins TRBV10-3 and TRBJ1-1; TRBD1 matches 7 bases. V lost 10 bases to trimming and J lost 6 bases; unmatched junction nucleotides: 8. The CDR3 sequence is 12 residues long. Germline V lookup: CDR1 ENHRY, CDR2 SYGVKD. The CDR3 DNA reads as TGTGCCACCACAGGGGCCAATCCTGAAGCTTTCTTT. Its protein product is CATTGANPEAFF.